This T cell receptor (beta chain) comes out of a study of technical replicates of blood from several donors (dated by TCRdb to the late 2010s). For this clone: Its binding antigen is unknown. Qualities for individual bases were not recorded, and no much larger clone is one base off.

V sheds 7 bases and J sheds 4 bases, leaving 19 bases between their ends. Taken from the germline V gene (reference sequence), the CDR1 and CDR2 loops are LNHDA and SQIVND. The CDR3 goes from the cysteine to the phenylalanine over 15 residues. Only the CDR3 DNA stays, 45 bases, in frame from base 1. Preparation of the library involved the immunoSEQ multiplex PCR assay. The table was pulled from immuneACCESS by TCRdb, which kept in-frame rearrangements only. Such tables lose some clones; where checked, under half of the loss comes from unresolved V genes, and the rest has no known cause. The sample table records approximately 82,000 clones; more than 85% of these occur just once. The ten largest clones capture approximately 0.4% of the sample.

Sequencing input: T cells isolated from PBMCs. The TCR was taken from a human donor in good health. Some clones in this sample may be carry-over from other donors' samples. The chain uses TRBV19 and TRBJ1-1; a tentative D match to TRBD1 spans 5 bases. The CDR3 reads CASTMVPGQSTEAFF. The bases read TGTGCCAGTACGATGGTGCCAGGGCAAAGCACTGAAGCTTTCTTT.